The rows below give T cell receptor beta chains drawn from one sample of a study of blood T cell repertoires in COVID-19. Generated by immunoSEQ multiplex PCR, the TCRdb table keeps only in-frame clones and is missing some. The sample lists some 180,000 clones, around 89% occurring once. The sequenced material came from peripheral blood. These receptors were obtained from a man aged 50-59 years who had recovered from COVID-19. Both conserved end residues are part of each CDR3. Each record gives: V gene, J gene, clone size, D gene, CDR3 DNA, CDR3 protein. D genes are given only for firm matches. The listing skips clone size in some rows; elsewhere it reads once, few, many or a size class.

TRBV27	TRBJ2-4	-	-	TGTGCCAGCAGTTTAGTGAAGGGGGCCAAAAACATTCAGTACTTC	CASSLVKGAKNIQYF
TRBV7-3	TRBJ1-6	-	TRBD1	TGTGCCAGCAGCTTATTCCCCCGAACGACAGGGGGTGTTAATTCACCCCTCCACTTT	CASSLFPRTTGGVNSPLHF
TRBV28	TRBJ1-4	-	TRBD1	TGTGCCAGCGGTAGGGGGCAACATGAAAAACTGTTTTTT	CASGRGQHEKLFF
TRBV5-4	TRBJ2-7	-	-	TGTGCCAGCAGCCCCTCGGGAGGGGGCGAAACGGAGCAGTACTTC	CASSPSGGGETEQYF
TRBV7-3	TRBJ2-3	-	-	TGTGCCAGCAGCCCCGGCAGGAAAGATACGCAGTATTTT	CASSPGRKDTQYF
TRBV4-2	TRBJ1-4	-	-	TGTGCCAGCAGCCAAGAATCATCTCGTGGCGGGGGCTTTAATGAAAAACTGTTTTTT	CASSQESSRGGGFNEKLFF
TRBV2	TRBJ1-1	-	-	TGTGCCAGCAGTAGGACAGCGAACACTGAAGCTTTCTTT	CASSRTANTEAFF
TRBV4-1	TRBJ1-3	few	TRBD1	TGCGCCAGCAGCCAACCTGTAGCCCCCCCCGAGACAGGGGACACCCGGAACACCATATATTTT	CASSQPVAPPETGDTRNTIYF
TRBV19	TRBJ2-3	-	TRBD2	TGTGCCAGTAGCCTCGGGACTAGCGCCACAGATACGCAGTATTTT	CASSLGTSATDTQYF
TRBV27	TRBJ2-5	-	TRBD2	TGTGCCAGCAGTTTATTAGCGGGAGGGCCTAATCGAGAGACCCAGTACTTC	CASSLLAGGPNRETQYF
TRBV29-1	TRBJ2-5	-	TRBD1	TGCAGCGCTACTTCGACAGGGGCTGGAGAGACCCAGTACTTC	CSATSTGAGETQYF
TRBV6-5	TRBJ1-2	-	-	TGTGCCAGCAGTTACTCGAACACAAACTATGGCTACACCTTC	CASSYSNTNYGYTF
TRBV10-1	TRBJ2-2	-	-	TGCGCCAGCAGTGAGCTGGGCGCGGGGACCGGGGAGCTGTTTTTT	CASSELGAGTGELFF
TRBV5-4	TRBJ2-3	-	TRBD2	TGTGCCAGCAGCTTGGCCGGGAGGAAGGCAGATACGCAGTATTTT	CASSLAGRKADTQYF
TRBV18	TRBJ2-2	-	TRBD1	TGTGCCAGCTCACCCCTCCGGGACAGGGAAACCGGGGAGCTGTTTTTT	CASSPLRDRETGELFF
TRBV5-4	TRBJ1-3	-	TRBD1	TGTGCCAGCAGCAACCGGGACAGGGGTGGAAACACCATATATTTT	CASSNRDRGGNTIYF
TRBV19	TRBJ1-1	-	-	TGTGCCAGTAGTGTCCTCGACAGACCGAACACTGAAGCTTTCTTT	CASSVLDRPNTEAFF
TRBV6-2/TRBV6-3	TRBJ2-7	-	TRBD2	TGTGCCAGCAGCTATAGCGGGAGTTCAGCCGAGCAGTACTTC	CASSYSGSSAEQYF
TRBV2	TRBJ2-5	-	TRBD2	TGTGCCAGCAGTGAAATTGCGGGAGGAGAGACCCAGTACTTC	CASSEIAGGETQYF
TRBV12-3/TRBV12-4	TRBJ1-1	-	-	TGTGCCAGCAGCTTACAGGGTAACACTGAAGCTTTCTTT	CASSLQGNTEAFF
TRBV3-1/TRBV3-2	TRBJ2-2	-	-	TGTGCCAGCAGCCAAGTAAACACCGGGGAGCTGTTTTTT	CASSQVNTGELFF
TRBV27	TRBJ1-2	-	-	TGTGCCAGCAGTCAGAGACAGGCGGGTGGCTACACCTTC	CASSQRQAGGYTF
TRBV7-6	TRBJ2-7	-	TRBD2	TGTGCCAGCAGCAAGTCAGCGGGGACTAGCGGGATCTACGAGCAGTACTTC	CASSKSAGTSGIYEQYF
TRBV28	TRBJ1-4	-	-	TGTGCCAGCAGTTTATGGCAGGGAGGTGAAAAACTGTTTTTT	CASSLWQGGEKLFF
TRBV27	TRBJ2-7	-	TRBD1	TGTGCCAGCAGTCCGCAACAGGGGGCAGGTTTGCTGGCGACTTACGAGCAGTACTTC	CASSPQQGAGLLATYEQYF
TRBV5-4	TRBJ1-6	-	-	TGTGCCAGCAGCTTAAAAGGGAGCAATTCACCCCTCCACTTT	CASSLKGSNSPLHF
TRBV29-1	TRBJ1-5	-	TRBD1	TGCAGCGTTACGACAGGGGAAAGCAATCAGCCCCAGCATTTT	CSVTTGESNQPQHF
TRBV6-5	TRBJ2-7	-	-	TGTGCCAGCATGTTAGGACAGTTGGGTTTCTACGAGCAGTACTTC	CASMLGQLGFYEQYF
TRBV19	TRBJ1-5	few	-	TGTGCCAGTAGTAGGAAGGACAGCGCGGGTCAGCCCCAGCATTTT	CASSRKDSAGQPQHF
TRBV11-2	TRBJ2-5	many	TRBD1	TGTGCCAGCAGCGATATTCTCAACCGGGACAGCTATCAAGAGACCCAGTACTTC	CASSDILNRDSYQETQYF
TRBV6-5	TRBJ2-4	-	TRBD1	TGTGCCAGCAGTTTCGAACAGGGGTGGGACATTCAGTACTTC	CASSFEQGWDIQYF
TRBV10-3	TRBJ2-5	-	TRBD2	TGTGCCATGGGGGGGGAAAGGGAGTACCAAGAGACCCAGTACTTC	CAMGGEREYQETQYF
TRBV2	TRBJ2-1	-	TRBD2	TGTGCCAGCAGTGAAAGACTAGCGGGATTTTCGGACTCCTACAATGAGCAGTTCTTC	CASSERLAGFSDSYNEQFF
TRBV9	TRBJ1-4	-	-	TGTGCCAGCAGCGTAGGTGGGGGGACTAATGAAAAACTGTTTTTT	CASSVGGGTNEKLFF
TRBV6-5	TRBJ2-1	-	TRBD2	TGTGCCACCTCCCGTTCGACTAGCGGATACAATGAGCAGTTCTTC	CATSRSTSGYNEQFF
TRBV3-1/TRBV3-2	TRBJ2-5	-	TRBD2	TGTGCCAGCAGCCAAGGGGGGGGAGCGACTCAAGAGACCCAGTACTTC	CASSQGGGATQETQYF
TRBV7-8	TRBJ2-1	-	TRBD2	TGTGCCAGCAGCTCGGGGACTAGCGGCGTCCATGAGCAGTTCTTC	CASSSGTSGVHEQFF
TRBV11-3	TRBJ2-1	-	-	TGTGCCAGCAGCATCCCCGGGAGCTCCTACAATGAGCAGTTCTTC	CASSIPGSSYNEQFF
TRBV7-9	TRBJ1-2	-	TRBD1	TGTGCCAGCAGCTTATCCCAGACAGGGACCCATGGCTACACCTTC	CASSLSQTGTHGYTF
TRBV7-9	TRBJ2-7	few	TRBD1	TGTGCCAGCAGCTCGCCCTCCTTGACAGGGGGCGTTTATCACTTC	CASSSPSLTGGVYHF
TRBV5-1	TRBJ2-1	few	TRBD2	TGCGCCAGCAGCTTCGCGGGAGGGCCTCTTGTTGAGCAGTTCTTC	CASSFAGGPLVEQFF
TRBV4-3	TRBJ1-5	-	-	TGCGCCAGCAGCCAAGATCGAGGGGGTCAGCCCCAGCATTTT	CASSQDRGGQPQHF
TRBV15	TRBJ2-7	-	TRBD2	TGTGCCACCAGCGGAAGTAGCGGGAGAGTCGCCTACGAGCAGTACTTC	CATSGSSGRVAYEQYF
TRBV12-3/TRBV12-4	TRBJ1-2	-	-	TGTGCCAGCAGTTTAGGGGGGGGTTATGGCTACACCTTC	CASSLGGGYGYTF
TRBV7-2	TRBJ2-3	few	-	TGTGCCAGCAGCACTAGTTCAGATACGCAGTATTTT	CASSTSSDTQYF
TRBV5-5	TRBJ2-2	few	-	TGTGCCAGCAGCTTGGTGGCCGGGACCGGGGAGCTGTTTTTT	CASSLVAGTGELFF
TRBV2	TRBJ2-3	-	-	TGTGCCAGCAACGATGGCGGGACCACAGATACGCAGTATTTT	CASNDGGTTDTQYF
TRBV6-5	TRBJ1-1	-	-	TGTGCCAGCAGGACCCAGGGAGGTAGAGACACTGAAGCTTTCTTT	CASRTQGGRDTEAFF
TRBV5-1	TRBJ1-4	-	TRBD1	TGCGCCAGCAGCTCGTATTCCGGGACAGGGGGGGAAAAACTGTTTTTT	CASSSYSGTGGEKLFF
TRBV18	TRBJ2-4	-	TRBD1	TGTGCCAGCTCACCCACGACAGGGCGATCGGGCAAAAACATTCAGTACTTC	CASSPTTGRSGKNIQYF
TRBV7-2	TRBJ2-5	-	-	TGTGCCAGCAGCTTAGATGTCAGGGGTCGTGGGGAGACCCAGTACTTC	CASSLDVRGRGETQYF
TRBV19	TRBJ2-1	-	-	TGTGCCAGTAGTATAGTCAGCGCGTCCTACAATGAGCAGTTCTTC	CASSIVSASYNEQFF
TRBV4-1	TRBJ2-3	few	TRBD2	TGCGCCAGCAGCCGGAGCGGGGTTACGGGGACAGATACGCAGTATTTT	CASSRSGVTGTDTQYF
TRBV5-4	TRBJ2-2	-	TRBD1	TGTGCCAGCAGCTTAGGGGACAGGGGCTACACCGGGGAGCTGTTTTTT	CASSLGDRGYTGELFF